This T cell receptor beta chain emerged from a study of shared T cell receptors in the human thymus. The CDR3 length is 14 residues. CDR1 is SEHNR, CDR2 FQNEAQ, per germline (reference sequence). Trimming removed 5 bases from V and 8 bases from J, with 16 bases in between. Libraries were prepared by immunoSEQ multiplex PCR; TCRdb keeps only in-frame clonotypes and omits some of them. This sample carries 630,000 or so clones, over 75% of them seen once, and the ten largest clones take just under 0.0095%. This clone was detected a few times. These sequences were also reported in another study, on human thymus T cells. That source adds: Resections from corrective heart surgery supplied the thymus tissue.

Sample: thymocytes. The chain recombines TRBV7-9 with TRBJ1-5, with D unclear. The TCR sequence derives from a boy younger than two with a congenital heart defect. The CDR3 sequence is CASSHSRSVEPQHF. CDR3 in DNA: TGTGCCAGCAGCCACTCCCGGTCCGTGGAGCCCCAGCATTTT.